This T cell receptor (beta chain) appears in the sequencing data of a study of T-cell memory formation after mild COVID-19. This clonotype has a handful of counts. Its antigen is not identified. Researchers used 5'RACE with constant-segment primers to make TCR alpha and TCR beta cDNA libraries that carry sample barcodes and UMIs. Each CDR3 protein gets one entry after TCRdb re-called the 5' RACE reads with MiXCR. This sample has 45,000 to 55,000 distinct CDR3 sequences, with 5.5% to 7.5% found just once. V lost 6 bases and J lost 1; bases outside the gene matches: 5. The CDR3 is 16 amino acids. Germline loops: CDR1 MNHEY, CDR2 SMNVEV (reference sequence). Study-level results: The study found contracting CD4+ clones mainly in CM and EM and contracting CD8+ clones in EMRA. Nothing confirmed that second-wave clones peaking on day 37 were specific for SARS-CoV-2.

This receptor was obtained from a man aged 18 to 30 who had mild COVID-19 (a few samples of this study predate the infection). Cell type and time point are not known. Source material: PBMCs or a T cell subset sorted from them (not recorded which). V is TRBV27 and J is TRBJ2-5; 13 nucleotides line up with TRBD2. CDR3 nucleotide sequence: TGTGCCAGCAGGCGACTAGCGGGGGGCAGCCAAGAGACCCAGTACTTC. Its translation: CASRRLAGGSQETQYF.